This T cell receptor (beta chain) is from a study of blood T cells in healthy people across ages. Study-wide findings and caveats: Investigators viewed diversity estimates from one million T cells as underestimates, the study reported.

Together with a sample-barcoded 5' primer, a J-beta primer mix was included in a second PCR lasting about 6 to 11 cycles. Each cDNA was tagged by a template-switch adaptor containing 12 random nucleotides. MiXCR, applied by TCRdb to the 5' RACE reads, yields one record per CDR3 protein. This sample has 780,000 or so distinct CDR3 sequences, with roughly three fifths found just once. Peripheral blood from each donor was collected in a volume of about 10 milliliters. With regard to this clonotype: What it binds is not known.

Material for sequencing was blood. The clonotype comes from a middle-aged man in good health.

CDR3 sequence reads: CASPDYSEKTSSYEQYF. The CDR3 DNA sequence: TGTGCCAGCCCGGATTACTCCGAGAAAACGAGCTCCTACGAGCAGTACTTC. The chain is built from TRBV5-6 and TRBJ2-7; D not resolved. V was pared by 7 bases and J by 0 bases, with 23 bases between. The germline V gene encodes CDR1 SGHDT and CDR2 YYEEEE. The CDR3 is 17 amino acids.